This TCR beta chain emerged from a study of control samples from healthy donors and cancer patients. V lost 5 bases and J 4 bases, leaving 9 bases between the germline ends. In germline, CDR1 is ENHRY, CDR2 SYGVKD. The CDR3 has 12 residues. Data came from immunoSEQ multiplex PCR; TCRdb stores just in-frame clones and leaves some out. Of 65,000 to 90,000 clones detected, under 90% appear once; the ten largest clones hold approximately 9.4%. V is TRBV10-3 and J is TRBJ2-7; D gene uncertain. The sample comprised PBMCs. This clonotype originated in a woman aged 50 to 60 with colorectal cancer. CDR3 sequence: CAISSQKYEQYV. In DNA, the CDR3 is TGTGCCATCAGTAGTCAAAAATACGAGCAGTACGTC.